This T cell receptor beta chain was sequenced for a study of monozygotic twins with inflammatory bowel disease. The CDR3 has 13 amino acids. From germline, CDR1 is SGHVS and CDR2 FQNEAQ. In the case of this clonotype: Its antigen is currently unknown.

Someone took an approximately 2.3 ml blood sample from each of the donors. Study-level points and caveats: No difference in repertoire similarity was seen between concordant and discordant twins, possibly because power was limited. A reduction in TCRbeta diversity (inverse Simpson) was seen in IBD patients relative to healthy co-twins.

TCRdb re-called the 5' RACE reads and shows each CDR3 protein once, DNA omitted. This listing includes 95,000 to 110,000 distinct CDR3 sequences. Material for sequencing was blood. The rearrangement uses TRBV7-8 and TRBJ2-5; TCRdb calls TRBD1, which cannot be checked without DNA. This clonotype was sampled from a human donor with ulcerative colitis or Crohn's disease, or a healthy co-twin of an affected twin (not recorded which). Here the CDR3 reads CASRGQGKETQYF.